This T cell receptor beta chain was sequenced in a study of cytotoxic CD8 clonotypes in ibrutinib-treated CLL. Study-wide findings and caveats: Elevated clonality accompanied ibrutinib response, with a return toward baseline values at progression.

A word on this clone: Its antigen is not known.

Generated by immunoSEQ multiplex PCR, the TCRdb table keeps only in-frame clones and is missing some. Of about 270,000 clones in the sample, around 77% were seen once. The CDR3 has 18 residues. In germline, CDR1 is LGHNA, CDR2 YNFKEQ. V lost 0 bases and J 2 bases, leaving 16 bases between the germline ends. As input for TCR beta libraries, about 2 micrograms of genomic DNA came from cryopreserved PBMCs. The gene calls are TRBV4-2 and TRBJ1-4; perhaps TRBD1 as D (6 bases). The starting material was PBMCs, obtained at disease progression, from a patient treated with ibrutinib. This TCR was recovered from a human donor with chronic lymphocytic leukemia. CDR3 in DNA: TGTGCCAGCAGCCAAGATTCAGGGGTCCTTCGCACTAATGAAAAACTGTTTTTT. It codes for CASSQDSGVLRTNEKLFF.